Below, 13 T cell receptor beta chains from the same sample are listed, as sequenced in a study of blood T cell repertoires in COVID-19. Data came from immunoSEQ multiplex PCR; TCRdb stores just in-frame clones and leaves some out. The sample lists over 250,000 clones, 75% to 90% occurring once. Sequenced sample: PBMCs or T cells enriched from blood (not recorded which). The receptors were gathered from a young woman who had recovered from COVID-19.

J is TRBJ2-6 and V is TRBV27, with D perhaps TRBD2 (6 bases). The germline V gene encodes CDR1 MNHEY and CDR2 SMNVEV (reference sequence). V was cut by 6 bases and J by 0 bases, with 12 bases left in between. CDR3 length: 16 amino acids. The CDR3 DNA sequence: TGTGCCAGCAGAAAGGGCGGGGACTCTGGGGCCAACGTCCTGACTTTC. Residues: CASRKGGDSGANVLTF.

V and J are TRBV2 and TRBJ1-4, with D perhaps matching TRBD1 (6 bases). The CDR3 sequence is 14 residues long. Trimming took off 4 bases at V and 8 bases at J, with 14 bases between the two ends. CDR1 and CDR2 (germline): SNHLY, FYNNEI. CDR3 nucleotide sequence: TGTGCCAGCAGTGCCTCAGGGGAAGGGGAAAAACTGTTTTTT. Residues: CASSASGEGEKLFF.

The gene calls are TRBV6-1 and TRBJ1-3; maybe TRBD1 (5 bases). The CDR3 is 15 residues long. Looked up from germline, CDR1 is MNHNS and CDR2 is SASEGT. Deletions cut 3 bases from V and 3 bases from J, with 12 bases between. The CDR3 DNA follows: TGTGCCAGCAGTGACCGCGTGGGGCTTGGAAACACCATATATTTT. It codes for CASSDRVGLGNTIYF.

The V and J genes are TRBV5-1 and TRBJ2-5, with TRBD2 matching over 9 bases. The CDR3 is 16 amino acids. V lost 4 bases, J lost 2 bases, and 9 bases stayed unmatched. The germline V gene has CDR1 SGHRS and CDR2 YFSETQ. The CDR3 sequence: CASSLSGGPQQETQYF. As DNA, the CDR3 is TGCGCCAGCAGCCTGAGCGGGGGGCCGCAACAAGAGACCCAGTACTTC.

The chain joins TRBV7-9 to TRBJ1-2; tentative D call: TRBD1 (6 bases). Trimming removed 4 bases at V and 4 bases at J, with 28 bases between. Germline V gene lookup returns CDR1 SEHNR and CDR2 FQNEAQ (reference sequence). The CDR3 covers 19 residues. DNA of the CDR3: TGTGCCAGCAGCTCCGAAGGGTTGGGGGCCCCCGGATGGAGCTATGGCTACACCTTC. Translation: CASSSEGLGAPGWSYGYTF.

The V gene is TRBV9, the J gene TRBJ1-1; no clear D gene. Trimming stripped 0 bases from V and 2 bases from J, with 11 bases between. The CDR3 is 15 amino acids. Germline values: CDR1 SGDLS, CDR2 YYNGEE. The CDR3 region is CASSVGPGGNTEAFF. The CDR3 region has the DNA TGTGCCAGCAGCGTAGGTCCGGGTGGCAACACTGAAGCTTTCTTT.

The chain employs TRBV4-1 and TRBJ2-5, with 12 bases identical to TRBD1. V trimming: 2 bases; J trimming: 4 bases; junction bases outside the gene matches: 2. The CDR3 is 15 amino acids. The V gene's germline CDR1 is MGHRA and CDR2 YSYEKL. The CDR3 here is CASSQRDRGPETQYF. CDR3 bases: TGCGCCAGCAGCCAACGGGACAGGGGGCCAGAGACCCAGTACTTC.

The genes are TRBV28 and TRBJ2-1; TRBD2 matches 11 bases. The J segment lost 1 base and the V segment lost 6 bases, leaving 8 bases of the junction unmatched. The CDR3 sequence is 17 residues long. Per the germline V gene, CDR1 is MDHEN and CDR2 is SYDVKM. DNA of the CDR3: TGTGCCAGCAGCCCGGGACTAGCGGTGGTATCCTACAATGAGCAGTTCTTC. Protein: CASSPGLAVVSYNEQFF. The variable domain in full, completed from reference TRBV28 and TRBJ2-1, reads DVKVTQSSRYLVKRTGEKVFLECVQDMDHENMFWYRQDPGLGLRLIYFSYDVKMKEKGDIPEGYSVSREKKERFSLILESASTNQTSMYLCASSPGLAVVSYNEQFFGPGTRLTVL.

This clone was detected a few times. The rearrangement links TRBV10-2 to TRBJ1-5, with 10 bases fitting TRBD1. The CDR3 is 14 residues long. Looked up from germline, CDR1 is WSHSY and CDR2 is SAAADI. Losses at the gene ends were 6 bases for V and 3 bases for J; bases not matched to a gene: 2. The CDR3 DNA follows: TGCGCCAGCAGGGGGACAGGGGCCAATCAGCCCCAGCATTTT. This sequence encodes CASRGTGANQPQHF.

This chain joins TRBV30 and TRBJ2-3; TRBD2 might be the D (7 bases). Trimming removed 1 base at V and 0 bases at J, with 14 bases between. The germline CDR1 and CDR2 sequences are GTSNPN and SVGIG (reference sequence). This CDR3 is built from 16 residues. The CDR3 loop is CAWSAGGHGSTDTQYF. Here the CDR3 DNA reads TGTGCCTGGAGTGCCGGGGGGCACGGAAGCACAGATACGCAGTATTTT.

This clone was counted a single time. CDR3 sequence reads: CASSRTGQGGSGELFF. The CDR3 coding sequence is TGCGCCAGCAGCCGAACCGGACAGGGGGGGTCCGGGGAGCTGTTTTTT. The J gene is TRBJ2-2, the V gene TRBV5-1, with 10 bases matching TRBD1. Germline values: CDR1 SGHRS, CDR2 YFSETQ. V shed 4 bases and J 6 bases; nucleotides not matched to a gene: 9. The CDR3 is 16 amino acids. Variable domain in full (rest from reference TRBV5-1 and TRBJ2-2): KAGVTQTPRYLIKTRGQQVTLSCSPISGHRSVSWYQQTPGQGLQFLFEYFSETQRNKGNFPGRFSGRQFSNSRSEMNVSTLELGDSALYLCASSRTGQGGSGELFFGEGSRLTVL.

The gene calls are TRBV6-5 and TRBJ1-2, with D possibly matching TRBD1 (5 bases). The CDR3 extends over 14 amino acids. CDR1 MNHEY and CDR2 SVGAGI come from the germline V gene. The ends were cut back, 2 bases at V and 6 bases at J, with 13 bases in the middle. The CDR3 DNA reads TGTGCCAGCAGTTACCTGGGGGGATCTAATGGCTACACCTTC. Protein: CASSYLGGSNGYTF.

J is TRBJ1-6 and V is TRBV13; D is unresolved. V lost 5 bases to trimming and J lost 6 bases, with 11 bases between them. Germline V CDR1 and CDR2: PRHDT, FYEKMQ (reference sequence). The length of the CDR3 is 14 residues. The CDR3 loop reads CASSPRYRNSPLHF. DNA for the CDR3: TGTGCCAGCAGCCCGAGATACCGTAATTCACCCCTCCACTTT.